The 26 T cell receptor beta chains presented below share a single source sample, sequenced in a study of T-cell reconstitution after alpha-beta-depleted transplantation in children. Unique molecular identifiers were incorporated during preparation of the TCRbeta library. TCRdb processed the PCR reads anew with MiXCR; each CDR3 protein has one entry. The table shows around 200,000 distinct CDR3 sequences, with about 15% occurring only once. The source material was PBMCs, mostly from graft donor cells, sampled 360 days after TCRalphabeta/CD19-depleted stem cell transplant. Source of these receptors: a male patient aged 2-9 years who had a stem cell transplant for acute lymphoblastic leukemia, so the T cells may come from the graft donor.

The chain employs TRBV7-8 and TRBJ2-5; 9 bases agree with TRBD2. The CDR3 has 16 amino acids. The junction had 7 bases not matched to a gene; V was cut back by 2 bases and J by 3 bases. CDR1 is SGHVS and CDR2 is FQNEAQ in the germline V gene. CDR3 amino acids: CASSLLRLAGKETQYF. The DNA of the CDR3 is TGTGCCAGCAGCTTATTGAGGCTAGCGGGAAAAGAGACCCAGTACTTC.

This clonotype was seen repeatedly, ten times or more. In DNA, the CDR3 is TGTGCCATCAGTGATTCCGGGTCGCCAGGGAGTATGCCCCAGCATTTT. This encodes CAISDSGSPGSMPQHF. The V gene is TRBV10-3, the J gene TRBJ1-5; maybe TRBD1 (5 bases). The CDR3 has 16 amino acids. Germline values: CDR1 ENHRY, CDR2 SYGVKD. Trimming stripped 3 bases from V and 9 bases from J, with 21 bases between.

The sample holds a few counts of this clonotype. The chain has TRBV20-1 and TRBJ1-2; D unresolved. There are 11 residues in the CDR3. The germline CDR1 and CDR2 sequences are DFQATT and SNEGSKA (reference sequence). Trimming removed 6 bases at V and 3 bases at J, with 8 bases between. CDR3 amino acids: CSAITDYGYTF. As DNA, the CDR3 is TGCAGTGCGATAACAGACTATGGCTACACCTTC.

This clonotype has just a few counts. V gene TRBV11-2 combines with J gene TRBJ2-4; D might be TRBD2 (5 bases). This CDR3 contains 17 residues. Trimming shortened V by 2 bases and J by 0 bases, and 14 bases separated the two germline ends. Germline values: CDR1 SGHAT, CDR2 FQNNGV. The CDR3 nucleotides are TGTGCCAGCAGCTTAAGCGGCGACACTTTAGCCAAAAACATTCAGTACTTC. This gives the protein CASSLSGDTLAKNIQYF. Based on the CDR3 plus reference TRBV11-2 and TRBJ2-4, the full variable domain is EAGVAQSPRYKIIEKRQSVAFWCNPISGHATLYWYQQILGQGPKLLIQFQNNGVVDDSQLPKDRFSAERLKGVDSTLKIQPAKLEDSAVYLCASSLSGDTLAKNIQYFGAGTRLSVL.

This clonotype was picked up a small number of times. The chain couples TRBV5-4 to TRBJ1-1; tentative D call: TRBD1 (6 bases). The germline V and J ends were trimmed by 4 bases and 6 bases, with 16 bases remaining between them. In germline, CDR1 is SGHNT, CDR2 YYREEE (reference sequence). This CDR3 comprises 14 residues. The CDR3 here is CASSPRGGLAEAFF. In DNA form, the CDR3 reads TGTGCCAGCAGCCCGAGGGGGGGCTTGGCTGAAGCTTTCTTT. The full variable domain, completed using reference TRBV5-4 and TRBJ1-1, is ETGVTQSPTHLIKTRGQQVTLRCSSQSGHNTVSWYQQALGQGPQFIFQYYREEENGRGNFPPRFSGLQFPNYSSELNVNALELDDSALYLCASSPRGGLAEAFFGQGTRLTVV.

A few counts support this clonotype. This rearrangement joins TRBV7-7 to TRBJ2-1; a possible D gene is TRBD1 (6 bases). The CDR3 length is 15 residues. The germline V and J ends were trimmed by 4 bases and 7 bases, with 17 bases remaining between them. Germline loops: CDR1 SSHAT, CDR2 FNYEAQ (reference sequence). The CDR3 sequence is CASSSNWGTTNEQFF. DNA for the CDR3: TGTGCCAGCAGCTCCAATTGGGGGACAACGAATGAGCAGTTCTTC.

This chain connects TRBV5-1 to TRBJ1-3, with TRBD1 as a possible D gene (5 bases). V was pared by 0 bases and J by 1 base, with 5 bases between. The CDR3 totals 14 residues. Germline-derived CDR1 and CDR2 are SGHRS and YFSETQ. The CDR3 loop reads CASSLEGSGNTIYF. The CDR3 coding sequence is TGCGCCAGCAGCTTGGAGGGGTCTGGAAACACCATATATTTT. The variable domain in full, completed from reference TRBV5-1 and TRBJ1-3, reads KAGVTQTPRYLIKTRGQQVTLSCSPISGHRSVSWYQQTPGQGLQFLFEYFSETQRNKGNFPGRFSGRQFSNSRSEMNVSTLELGDSALYLCASSLEGSGNTIYFGEGSWLTVV.

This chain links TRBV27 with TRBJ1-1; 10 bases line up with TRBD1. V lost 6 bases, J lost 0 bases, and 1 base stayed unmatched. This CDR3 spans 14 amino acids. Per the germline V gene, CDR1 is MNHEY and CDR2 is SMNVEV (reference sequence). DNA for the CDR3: TGTGCCAGCAGGGGACAGGGGATGAACACTGAAGCTTTCTTT. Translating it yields CASRGQGMNTEAFF.

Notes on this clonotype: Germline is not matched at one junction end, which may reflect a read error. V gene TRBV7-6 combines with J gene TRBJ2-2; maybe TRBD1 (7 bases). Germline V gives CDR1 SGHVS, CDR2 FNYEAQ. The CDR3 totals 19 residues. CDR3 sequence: CASSPWAQLTGPNTGEVFF. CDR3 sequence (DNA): TGTGCCAGCAGCCCTTGGGCACAACTGACAGGGCCGAACACCGGGGAGGTGTTTTTT. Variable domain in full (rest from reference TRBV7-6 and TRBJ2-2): GAGVSQSPRYKVTKRGQDVALRCDPISGHVSLYWYRQALGQGPEFLTYFNYEAQQDKSGLPNDRFSAERPEGSISTLTIQRTEQRDSAMYRCASSPWAQLTGPNTGEVFFGEGSRLTVL.

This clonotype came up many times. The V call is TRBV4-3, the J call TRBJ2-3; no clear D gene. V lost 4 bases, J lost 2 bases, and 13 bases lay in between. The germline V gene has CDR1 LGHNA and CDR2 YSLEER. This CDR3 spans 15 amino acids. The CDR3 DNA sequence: TGCGCCAGCAGCCGGGCTTTGGGGTACACAGATACGCAGTATTTT. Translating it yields CASSRALGYTDTQYF.

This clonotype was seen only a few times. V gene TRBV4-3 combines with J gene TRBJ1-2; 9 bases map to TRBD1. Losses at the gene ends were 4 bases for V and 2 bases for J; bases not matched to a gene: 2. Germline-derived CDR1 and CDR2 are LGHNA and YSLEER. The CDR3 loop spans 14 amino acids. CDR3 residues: CASSRDRENYGYTF. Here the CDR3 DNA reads TGCGCCAGCAGCCGGGACAGGGAAAACTATGGCTACACCTTC.

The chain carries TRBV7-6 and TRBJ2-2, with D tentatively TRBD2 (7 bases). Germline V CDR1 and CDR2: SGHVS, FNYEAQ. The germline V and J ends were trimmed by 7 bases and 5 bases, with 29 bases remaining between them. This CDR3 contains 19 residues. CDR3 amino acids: CASNKERFLGGAVTGELFF. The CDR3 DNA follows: TGTGCCAGCAACAAAGAAAGATTTTTAGGGGGGGCCGTGACCGGGGAGCTGTTTTTT.

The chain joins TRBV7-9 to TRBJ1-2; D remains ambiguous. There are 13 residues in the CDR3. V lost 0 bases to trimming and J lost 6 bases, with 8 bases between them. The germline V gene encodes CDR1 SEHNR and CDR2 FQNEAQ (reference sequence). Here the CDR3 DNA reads TGTGCCAGCAGCTTAGCGGCGGGGAATGGCTACACCTTC. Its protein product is CASSLAAGNGYTF.

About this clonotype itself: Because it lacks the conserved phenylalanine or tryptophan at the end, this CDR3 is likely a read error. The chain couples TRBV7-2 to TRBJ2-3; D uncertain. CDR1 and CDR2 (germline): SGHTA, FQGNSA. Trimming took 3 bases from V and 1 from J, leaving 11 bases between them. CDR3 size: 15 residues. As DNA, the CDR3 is TGTGCCAGCAGCTTCCAGGTTGGGGGCACAGATACGCAGTATTAT. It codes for CASSFQVGGTDTQYY.

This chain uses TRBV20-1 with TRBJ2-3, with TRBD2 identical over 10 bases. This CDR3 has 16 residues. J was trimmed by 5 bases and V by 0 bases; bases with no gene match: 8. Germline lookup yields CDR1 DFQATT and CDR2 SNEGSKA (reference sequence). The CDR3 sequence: CSAREGVGLAQDTQYF. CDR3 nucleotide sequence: TGCAGTGCTAGAGAGGGGGTGGGACTAGCGCAAGATACGCAGTATTTT.

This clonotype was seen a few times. The DNA of the CDR3 is TGTGCCAGCAGCCAGTCCCCTAACACCGGGGAGCTGTTTTTT. Amino acid sequence: CASSQSPNTGELFF. The chain links TRBV3-1 to TRBJ2-2; D unresolved. The germline V gene has CDR1 LGHDT and CDR2 YNNKEL (reference sequence). With 3 bases removed from V and 2 bases from J, the gap between germline ends came to 7 bases. This CDR3 has 14 amino acids.

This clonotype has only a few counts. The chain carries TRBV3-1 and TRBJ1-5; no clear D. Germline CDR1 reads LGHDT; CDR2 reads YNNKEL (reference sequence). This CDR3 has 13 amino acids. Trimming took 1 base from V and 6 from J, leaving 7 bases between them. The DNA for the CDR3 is TGTGCCAGCAGCCAAGTAGCGGGTCAGCCCCAGCATTTT. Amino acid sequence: CASSQVAGQPQHF.

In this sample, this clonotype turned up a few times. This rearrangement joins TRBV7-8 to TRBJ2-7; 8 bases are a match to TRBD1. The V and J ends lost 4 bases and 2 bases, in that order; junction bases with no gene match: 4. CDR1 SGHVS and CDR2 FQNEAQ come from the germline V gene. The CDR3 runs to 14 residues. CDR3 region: CASSSPGQAYEQYF. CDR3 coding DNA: TGTGCCAGCAGCTCTCCGGGACAGGCCTACGAGCAGTACTTC.

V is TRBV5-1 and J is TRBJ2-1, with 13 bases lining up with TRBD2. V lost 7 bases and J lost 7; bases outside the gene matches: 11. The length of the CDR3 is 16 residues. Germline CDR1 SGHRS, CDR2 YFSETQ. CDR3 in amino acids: CASFGAKGLAGNEQFF. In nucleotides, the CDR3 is TGCGCCAGCTTCGGAGCTAAGGGACTAGCGGGGAATGAGCAGTTCTTC.

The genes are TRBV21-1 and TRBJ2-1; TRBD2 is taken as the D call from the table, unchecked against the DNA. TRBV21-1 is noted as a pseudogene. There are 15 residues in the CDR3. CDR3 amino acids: CASSNYERGFNEQFF. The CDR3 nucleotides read TGTGCCAGCAGCAATTATGAGCGGGGCTTCAATGAGCAGTTCTTC.

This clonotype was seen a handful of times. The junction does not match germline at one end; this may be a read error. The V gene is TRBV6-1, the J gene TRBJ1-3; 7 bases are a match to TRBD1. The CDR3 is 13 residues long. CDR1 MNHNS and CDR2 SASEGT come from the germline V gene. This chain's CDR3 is CASSEGVTGKEDF. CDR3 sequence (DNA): TGTGCCAGCAGTGAAGGTGTGACAGGGAAAGAAGATTTT.

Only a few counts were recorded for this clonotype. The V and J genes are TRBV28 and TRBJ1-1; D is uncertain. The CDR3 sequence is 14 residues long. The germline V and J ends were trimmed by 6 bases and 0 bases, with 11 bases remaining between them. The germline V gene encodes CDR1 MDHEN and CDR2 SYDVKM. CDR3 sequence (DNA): TGTGCCAGCAGCCCCCCCCACATGAACACTGAAGCTTTCTTT. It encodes CASSPPHMNTEAFF.

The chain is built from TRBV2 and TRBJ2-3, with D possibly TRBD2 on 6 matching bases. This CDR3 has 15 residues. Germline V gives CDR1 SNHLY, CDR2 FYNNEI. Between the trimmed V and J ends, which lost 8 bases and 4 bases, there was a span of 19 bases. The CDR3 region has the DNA TGTGCCAGCGAGGAGGGCCGCCCTCATGCAGATACGCAGTATTTT. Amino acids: CASEEGRPHADTQYF.

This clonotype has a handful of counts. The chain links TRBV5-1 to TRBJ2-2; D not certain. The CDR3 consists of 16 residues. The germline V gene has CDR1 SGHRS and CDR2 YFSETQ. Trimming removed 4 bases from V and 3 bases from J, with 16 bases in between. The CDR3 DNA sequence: TGCGCCAGCAGCCCACGGAGCCCGGCCGACACCGGGGAGCTGTTTTTT. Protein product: CASSPRSPADTGELFF.

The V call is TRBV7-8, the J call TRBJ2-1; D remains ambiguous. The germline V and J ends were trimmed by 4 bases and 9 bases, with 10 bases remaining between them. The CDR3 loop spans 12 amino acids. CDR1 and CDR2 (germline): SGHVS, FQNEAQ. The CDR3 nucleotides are TGTGCCAGCAGCTCGGGCGCCGCTGAGCAGTTCTTC. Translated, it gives CASSSGAAEQFF. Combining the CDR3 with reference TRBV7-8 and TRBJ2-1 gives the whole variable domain GAGVSQSPRYKVAKRGQDVALRCDPISGHVSLFWYQQALGQGPEFLTYFQNEAQLDKSGLPSDRFFAERPEGSVSTLKIQRTQQEDSAVYLCASSSGAAEQFFGPGTRLTVL.

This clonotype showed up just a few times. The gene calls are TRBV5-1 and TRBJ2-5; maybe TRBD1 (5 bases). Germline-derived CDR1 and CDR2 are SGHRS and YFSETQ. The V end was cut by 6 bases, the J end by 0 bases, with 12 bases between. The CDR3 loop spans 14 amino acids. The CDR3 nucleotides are TGCGCCAGCACGGTAGGGGCGAACCAAGAGACCCAGTACTTC. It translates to CASTVGANQETQYF.